This T cell receptor (beta chain) was profiled in a study of T cells in Graves' hyperthyroidism and ophthalmopathy. This clonotype occurred a few times. What was amplified from RNA transcripts were TCR beta CDR3 regions. HTBI primers were employed in a first-round RT-PCR of the TCR CDR3. TCRdb independently ran MiXCR on the multiplex PCR reads; one entry per CDR3 protein. The data contain roughly 660,000 distinct CDR3 sequences, 17% of them singletons. With a duration under 2 months, the hyperthyroidism was newly diagnosed in patients aged 18 to 65. The CDR3 is 18 residues long. Germline CDR1 and CDR2: MGHRA and YSYEKL. V gave up 1 base and J gave up 2 bases; unmatched junction bases: 10.

This TCR was sampled from a man aged 50 to 59 with Graves' hyperthyroidism. Sequencing was done on a sample of blood. The V call is TRBV4-1, the J call TRBJ2-7, with TRBD2 identical over 11 bases. DNA for the CDR3: TGCGCCAGCAGCCAAGCGGCCTTGGGGACTAGCGGACCCTACGAGCAGTACTTC. Residues: CASSQAALGTSGPYEQYF.